The 27 T cell receptor beta chains below were found in one sample sequenced in a study of blood T cell repertoires in COVID-19. TCRdb keeps only in-frame clones here, not all; method: immunoSEQ multiplex PCR. The data hold approximately 92,000 clones, with 84% observed a single time. What was sequenced was peripheral blood. All receptors derive from a man aged 65-85 years with active or convalescent COVID-19.

V usage is TRBV5-1 and J usage is TRBJ2-1; TRBD1 might be the D (6 bases). V was clipped by 1 base and J by 3 bases, with 11 bases between them. The CDR3 covers 15 residues. CDR1 is SGHRS, CDR2 YFSETQ, per germline. The CDR3 bases are TGCGCCAGCAGCTTGTCCCCAGGGGACTACAATGAGCAGTTCTTC. This sequence encodes CASSLSPGDYNEQFF.

J is TRBJ1-2 and V is TRBV18, with 9 bases lining up with TRBD1. Looked up from germline, CDR1 is KGHSH and CDR2 is LQKENI. This CDR3 is 14 amino acids long. Trimming at V came to 2 bases and at J to 4 bases, leaving 2 bases not matched to a gene. CDR3 DNA sequence: TGTGCCAGCTCACCAGGGGACAGGGCCTATGGCTACACCTTC. Translation: CASSPGDRAYGYTF.

The chain employs TRBV10-3 and TRBJ2-3; TRBD2 is a possible D gene (5 bases). Germline CDR1 reads ENHRY; CDR2 reads SYGVKD. V lost 10 bases, J lost 6 bases, and 14 bases lay in between. The CDR3 is 12 amino acids. CDR3 sequence (DNA): TGTGCCACTCAATCCTCGGGGGATACGCAGTATTTT. It encodes CATQSSGDTQYF.

The gene calls are TRBV18 and TRBJ2-7; 9 nucleotides agree with TRBD2. After removal of 3 bases from V and 2 bases from J, the junction contained 14 bases not matched to a gene. The CDR3 is 18 residues long. Per the germline V gene, CDR1 is KGHSH and CDR2 is LQKENI. CDR3: CASSPIGVAGVIAYEQYF. CDR3 nucleotides: TGTGCCAGCTCACCTATCGGGGTAGCGGGGGTAATTGCCTACGAGCAGTACTTC.

This clone turned up a few times. This sequence joins TRBV30 and TRBJ1-1; 7 bases agree with TRBD1. Germline lookup yields CDR1 GTSNPN and CDR2 SVGIG (reference sequence). The trim removed 1 base at V and 1 base at J, leaving 3 bases unmatched. The CDR3 contains 14 residues. CDR3 region: CAWSAGGWNTEAFF. The CDR3 coding sequence is TGTGCCTGGAGTGCAGGGGGGTGGAACACTGAAGCTTTCTTT.

This chain joins TRBV5-1 and TRBJ1-4; 11 bases align to TRBD1. Trimming took 4 bases from V and 6 from J; bases not matched to a gene: 5. This CDR3 is 15 amino acids long. Germline CDR1 and CDR2: SGHRS and YFSETQ. Here the CDR3 DNA reads TGCGCCAGCAGCGGGGGGACAGGGGGTGATGAAAAACTGTTTTTT. Amino acids: CASSGGTGGDEKLFF.

The CDR3 is CASSVSGTTTDTQYF. As DNA, the CDR3 is TGCGCCAGCAGCGTATCCGGGACTACCACAGATACGCAGTATTTT. The chain combines TRBV5-1 with TRBJ2-3; 7 nucleotides align to TRBD2. The CDR3 length is 15 residues. CDR1 and CDR2 (germline): SGHRS, YFSETQ. After removal of 4 bases from V and 2 bases from J, the junction contained 7 bases not matched to a gene.

J is TRBJ1-5 and V is TRBV19; weak D call: TRBD1 (6 bases). V gave up 2 bases and J gave up 1 base, with 12 bases separating them. Germline V gives CDR1 LNHDA, CDR2 SQIVND (reference sequence). This CDR3 is built from 16 residues. The CDR3: CASSITRQASNQPQHF. The DNA of the CDR3 is TGTGCCAGTAGTATAACACGACAGGCAAGCAATCAGCCCCAGCATTTT.

The rearrangement links TRBV5-4 to TRBJ2-2; 11 bases match TRBD2. Germline V lookup: CDR1 SGHNT, CDR2 YYREEE (reference sequence). This CDR3 has 17 residues. Trimming took 3 bases from V and 1 from J; bases not matched to a gene: 5. The CDR3 DNA reads TGTGCCAGCAGCTGGGGTGGACTAGCGGGGAACACCGGGGAGCTGTTTTTT. This gives the protein CASSWGGLAGNTGELFF.

The chain combines TRBV19 with TRBJ1-2; D not resolved. Germline CDR1 reads LNHDA; CDR2 reads SQIVND (reference sequence). The CDR3 is 12 residues long. Trimming shortened V by 6 bases and J by 2 bases, and 7 bases separated the two germline ends. CDR3 nucleotides: TGTGCCAGTAGAATTCAGAACTATGGCTACACCTTC. The encoded protein is CASRIQNYGYTF.

V is TRBV30 and J is TRBJ1-6; maybe TRBD1 (5 bases). V was clipped by 6 bases and J by 13 bases, with 19 bases between them. The CDR3 is 13 amino acids. CDR1 and CDR2 from the germline V gene are GTSNPN and SVGIG (reference sequence). CDR3 in DNA: TGTGCCTGCCTACAGGAGAGAGGAAATCCCCTCCACTTT. It is translated as CACLQERGNPLHF.

The chain recombines TRBV7-2 with TRBJ2-5; D is ambiguous. The V and J ends lost 1 base and 5 bases respectively, with 11 bases between them. This CDR3 contains 14 residues. CDR1 and CDR2 (germline): SGHTA, FQGNSA. The CDR3 sequence: CASSLVALGETQYF. CDR3 bases: TGTGCCAGCAGCTTAGTTGCACTCGGGGAGACCCAGTACTTC. Combining the CDR3 with reference TRBV7-2 and TRBJ2-5 gives the whole variable domain GAGVSQSPSNKVTEKGKDVELRCDPISGHTALYWYRQSLGQGLEFLIYFQGNSAPDKSGLPSDRFSAERTGGSVSTLTIQRTQQEDSAVYLCASSLVALGETQYFGPGTRLLVL.

The chain recombines TRBV2 with TRBJ2-1; D is unclear. The germline V gene encodes CDR1 SNHLY and CDR2 FYNNEI. This CDR3 region has 12 residues. Trimming shortened V by 5 bases and J by 5 bases, and 7 bases separated the two germline ends. Written as DNA, the CDR3 is TGTGCCAGCAGTTTCCGGGACAATGAGCAGTTCTTC. Translation: CASSFRDNEQFF.

The chain joins TRBV28 to TRBJ2-2; 10 nucleotides align to TRBD1. The V gene end was trimmed by 5 bases and the J gene end by 4 bases; junction bases not matched to a gene: 10. The CDR3 is 17 amino acids. In germline, CDR1 is MDHEN, CDR2 SYDVKM. The CDR3 reads CASSNPRQGARTGELFF. The DNA of the CDR3 is TGTGCCAGCAGTAACCCCCGACAGGGGGCGCGCACCGGGGAGCTGTTTTTT.

This chain joins TRBV20-1 and TRBJ2-3; 10 positions match TRBD1. The CDR3 is 18 amino acids. V lost 3 bases and J lost 2; bases outside the gene matches: 14. Germline CDR1 DFQATT, CDR2 SNEGSKA (reference sequence). CDR3 loop: CSASSFPGTGDFTDTQYF. CDR3 DNA: TGCAGTGCTAGTAGCTTCCCCGGGACAGGGGATTTCACAGATACGCAGTATTTT.

This rearrangement joins TRBV7-2 to TRBJ2-1, with D perhaps matching TRBD2 (7 bases). Germline loops: CDR1 SGHTA, CDR2 FQGNSA. Trimming shortened V by 1 base and J by 7 bases, and 17 bases separated the two germline ends. The CDR3 spans 16 residues. DNA for the CDR3: TGTGCCAGCAGCTTAGATGGGGGGGCCTCTGGGAATGAGCAGTTCTTC. It yields the protein CASSLDGGASGNEQFF.

The chain links TRBV4-1 to TRBJ2-5, with 10 positions matching TRBD2. CDR3 length equals 17 residues. The germline V gene encodes CDR1 MGHRA and CDR2 YSYEKL. V lost 1 base and J lost 1; bases outside the gene matches: 6. The CDR3 sequence is CASSQGLAGAFQETQYF. The CDR3 DNA reads TGCGCCAGCAGCCAAGGGCTAGCGGGGGCCTTCCAAGAGACCCAGTACTTC.

This clone was detected only once. This sequence joins TRBV25-1 and TRBJ2-7, with 10 bases identical to TRBD1. Germline lookup yields CDR1 MGHDK and CDR2 SYGVNS. J gave up 5 bases and V 7 bases, and 5 bases lay outside the gene matches. The CDR3 sequence is 13 residues long. The CDR3 DNA sequence: TGTGCCAGCACCGACAGGGGGCTAGACGAGCAGTACTTC. As protein: CASTDRGLDEQYF.

The CDR3 here is CASSPDRGLNEQFF. The CDR3 bases are TGTGCCAGCTCACCGGACAGGGGGCTCAATGAGCAGTTCTTC. The chain carries TRBV18 and TRBJ2-1; 11 bases match TRBD1. The length of the CDR3 is 14 residues. The germline gives CDR1 KGHSH, CDR2 LQKENI. Trimming cost V 3 bases and J 6 bases; bases outside gene matches: 1.

This clone is a singleton in its sample. The CDR3 here is CASSLGRNLNYGYTF. CDR3 DNA sequence: TGTGCCAGCAGCTTAGGCAGGAACCTTAACTATGGCTACACCTTC. This chain links TRBV7-2 with TRBJ1-2; no reliable D call. V was cut by 1 base and J by 1 base, with 10 bases left in between. Germline CDR1 and CDR2: SGHTA and FQGNSA. CDR3 length equals 15 residues.

The chain recombines TRBV28 with TRBJ2-7; D gene ambiguous. CDR1 MDHEN and CDR2 SYDVKM come from the germline V gene. Trimming stripped 6 bases from V and 1 base from J, with 13 bases between. The length of the CDR3 is 14 residues. CDR3 amino acids: CASSSPRVSYEQYF. In DNA form, the CDR3 reads TGTGCCAGCAGCTCCCCCCGCGTGTCCTACGAGCAGTACTTC.

The chain combines TRBV27 with TRBJ1-1; 10 nucleotides align to TRBD1. Trimming cost V 8 bases and J 4 bases; bases outside gene matches: 13. This CDR3 region has 16 residues. The germline CDR1 and CDR2 sequences are MNHEY and SMNVEV (reference sequence). The CDR3 DNA is TGTGCCAGCCCCAAGACAGGGGGCGTTCGCGGCACTGAAGCTTTCTTT. The encoded protein is CASPKTGGVRGTEAFF.

This chain links TRBV4-1 with TRBJ2-5, with D possibly TRBD2 on 5 matching bases. The CDR3 length is 14 residues. The ends were cut back, 3 bases at V and 5 bases at J, with 13 bases in the middle. Germline assignment: CDR1 MGHRA and CDR2 YSYEKL. Here the CDR3 DNA reads TGCGCCAGCAGCCAGGTTCGTCGCGGGGAGACCCAGTACTTC. It codes for CASSQVRRGETQYF.

The chain carries TRBV18 and TRBJ2-5; 7 bases agree with TRBD1. The V gene end was trimmed by 3 bases and the J gene end by 1 base; junction bases not matched to a gene: 5. This CDR3 has 15 amino acids. Germline V CDR1 and CDR2: KGHSH, LQKENI. The CDR3 loop is CASSPLGTVQETQYF. The CDR3 DNA reads TGTGCCAGCTCACCCCTCGGGACAGTCCAAGAGACCCAGTACTTC. The variable domain in full, with the rest retrieved from reference TRBV18 and TRBJ2-5, is NAGVMQNPRHLVRRRGQEARLRCSPMKGHSHVYWYRQLPEEGLKFMVYLQKENIIDESGMPKERFSAEFPKEGPSILRIQQVVRGDSAAYFCASSPLGTVQETQYFGPGTRLLVL.

V is TRBV14 and J is TRBJ1-5, with TRBD1 matching over 7 bases. Germline V lookup: CDR1 SGHDN, CDR2 FVKESK. This CDR3 is 13 amino acids long. V trimming: 6 bases; J trimming: 4 bases; junction bases outside the gene matches: 3. Here the CDR3 reads CASSETGNQPQHF. The CDR3 nucleotides read TGTGCCAGCAGTGAGACAGGGAATCAGCCCCAGCATTTT.

The chain uses TRBV11-2 and TRBJ1-1; D gene uncertain. The V and J ends lost 1 base and 3 bases respectively, with 3 bases between them. Germline CDR1 reads SGHAT; CDR2 reads FQNNGV. The CDR3 sequence is 12 residues long. CDR3 coding DNA: TGTGCCAGCAGCTTAGGAGACACTGAAGCTTTCTTT. The encoded protein is CASSLGDTEAFF.

This chain connects TRBV6-6 to TRBJ2-1; 10 bases match TRBD1. The germline V gene encodes CDR1 MNHNY and CDR2 SVGAGI (reference sequence). This CDR3 contains 15 residues. J lost 6 bases, V lost 2 bases, and 4 bases had no gene match. This CDR3 is CASSYPGQGFNEQFF. The CDR3 nucleotides are TGTGCCAGCAGTTACCCGGGACAGGGGTTCAATGAGCAGTTCTTC.